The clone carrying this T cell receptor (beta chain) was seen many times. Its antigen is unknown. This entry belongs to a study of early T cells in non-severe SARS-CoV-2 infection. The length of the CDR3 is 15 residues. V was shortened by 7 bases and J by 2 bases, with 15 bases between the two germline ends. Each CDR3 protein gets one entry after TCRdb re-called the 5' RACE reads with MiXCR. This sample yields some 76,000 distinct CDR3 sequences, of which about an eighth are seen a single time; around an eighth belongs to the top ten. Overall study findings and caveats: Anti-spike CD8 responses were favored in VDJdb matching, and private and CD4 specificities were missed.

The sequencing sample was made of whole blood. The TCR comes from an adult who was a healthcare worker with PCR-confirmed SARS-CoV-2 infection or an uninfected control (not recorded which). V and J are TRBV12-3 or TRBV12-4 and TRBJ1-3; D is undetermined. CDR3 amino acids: CASTRAVLTGNTIYF. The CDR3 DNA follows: TGTGCCAGCACCCGGGCGGTCCTCACTGGAAACACCATATATTTT.